This note documents a single T cell receptor beta chain sequence. The data stem from a study of control samples from healthy donors and cancer patients. TCRdb's table, derived via immunoSEQ multiplex PCR, lists solely in-frame clones and lacks some. The sample carries 150,000 or so clones, around 95% recorded once. From germline, CDR1 is KGHDR and CDR2 SFDVKD. The CDR3 consists of 15 residues. Trimming removed 9 bases from V and 6 bases from J, with 20 bases in between. The rearrangement links TRBV24-1 to TRBJ1-3; D is ambiguous. The TCR sequence derives from a man aged 40-49 years in good health. Sequencing was carried out using blood. CDR3 amino acids: CATFPTPRRENTIYF. As DNA, the CDR3 is TGTGCCACCTTCCCAACGCCGCGACGGGAAAACACCATATATTTT.